This T cell receptor beta chain was obtained from a study of a mutant IDH1 vaccine in newly diagnosed glioma. Clones were read by immunoSEQ multiplex PCR, and TCRdb kept only the in-frame ones, dropping some. The sample has roughly 60,000 clones, about 84% seen once. Time point indicated: week 11, during vaccination. The study gave 300 ug of mutant IDH1 20-mer peptide per vaccine dose, with topical imiquimod. Donors had new IDH1-mutant astrocytomas of WHO grade 3 or 4 (ATRX-lost). Turning to this clone: Its antigen is not identified.

The receptor was isolated from a man aged 30 to 39 with glioma. Sequenced here: PBMCs, sampled from a glioma patient whose treatment included an IDH1 peptide vaccine.

The CDR3 DNA reads as TGTGCCAGCAGCTCGTCGGTTTCAGGGGGCTTTCAAGCTTTCTTT. Translating it yields CASSSSVSGGFQAFF. The genes are TRBV11-1 and TRBJ1-1, with 8 bases aligning to TRBD1. Trimming removed 4 bases from V and 9 bases from J; junction bases left unmatched: 13. The CDR3 loop spans 15 amino acids. The germline gives CDR1 SGHAT, CDR2 FQDESV (reference sequence).